This entry lists 30 T cell receptor beta chains sequenced from one sample in a study of blood T cell repertoires in COVID-19. The data were produced by immunoSEQ multiplex PCR, yet TCRdb's version contains in-frame clones alone and is incomplete. The sample holds around 140,000 clones; roughly 84% are singletons and the top ten take over 1.1%. Sequenced material: peripheral blood. These receptors were collected from a man between 60 and 70 years old with acute or convalescent COVID-19.

This clone was detected a few times. The J gene is TRBJ2-2, the V gene TRBV7-3; possibly TRBD2 for D (5 bases). Germline values: CDR1 SGHTA, CDR2 FQGTGA. V was shortened by 2 bases and J by 5 bases, with 9 bases between the two germline ends. This CDR3 has 14 amino acids. CDR3 loop: CASSLQPGTGELFF. CDR3 coding DNA: TGTGCCAGCAGCTTACAACCGGGGACCGGGGAGCTGTTTTTT.

CDR3 bases: TGTGCCACCAGGATCGGGACAGGGAACACCGGGGAGCTGTTTTTT. Residues: CATRIGTGNTGELFF. The V gene is TRBV24-1, the J gene TRBJ2-2, with 8 bases lining up with TRBD1. The CDR3 sequence is 15 residues long. Germline trimming cut 7 bases from V and 1 base from J; bases unmatched to any gene: 4. Per germline, CDR1 KGHDR and CDR2 SFDVKD.

The gene calls are TRBV5-1 and TRBJ2-7; TRBD2 matches 8 bases. CDR1 SGHRS and CDR2 YFSETQ come from the germline V gene. J gave up 5 bases and V 3 bases, and 7 bases lay outside the gene matches. The CDR3 runs to 14 residues. The chain's CDR3 is CASSSGRGRDEQYF. CDR3 DNA sequence: TGCGCCAGCAGCTCCGGGAGGGGTAGGGACGAGCAGTACTTC.

The V gene is TRBV10-2, the J gene TRBJ2-3; 11 positions agree with TRBD2. Germline CDR1 is WSHSY and CDR2 is SAAADI. J lost 6 bases, V lost 11 bases, and 4 bases had no gene match. This CDR3 spans 12 amino acids. The CDR3 loop reads CAAASGGDTQYF. For the CDR3, the DNA is TGCGCCGCGGCTAGCGGGGGGGATACGCAGTATTTT.

Only a few counts were recorded for this clone. V usage is TRBV6-5 and J usage is TRBJ1-4, with a tentative D call TRBD1 (5 bases). CDR1 MNHEY and CDR2 SVGAGI come from the germline V gene. Trimming pared 2 bases from V and 7 bases from J, leaving 14 bases between. The CDR3 contains 15 residues. In DNA, the CDR3 is TGTGCCAGCAGTTACGGCGGGGCGGGGTTTGAAAAACTGTTTTTT. Translation: CASSYGGAGFEKLFF.

The genes are TRBV5-4 and TRBJ2-5, with 8 bases lining up with TRBD1. Germline CDR1 is SGHNT and CDR2 is YYREEE (reference sequence). The CDR3 has 14 residues. With V trimmed by 3 bases and J by 5 bases, 6 bases remained unmatched. CDR3 coding DNA: TGTGCCAGCAGCTGGCAGGGGGCCGAGGAGACCCAGTACTTC. The encoded protein is CASSWQGAEETQYF.

The rearrangement uses TRBV6-4 and TRBJ2-2; 9 nucleotides line up with TRBD1. This CDR3 contains 16 residues. Looked up from germline, CDR1 is MRHNA and CDR2 is SNTAGT. Unmatched junction bases numbered 4, after V lost 4 bases and J lost 1 base. The CDR3 here is CASSVQGQGNTGELFF. CDR3 coding DNA: TGTGCCAGCAGTGTTCAGGGACAGGGGAACACCGGGGAGCTGTTTTTT.

CDR3 in DNA: TGTGCCATCACCCCGCAGGGGGCCCATAATTCACCCCTCCACTTT. It yields the protein CAITPQGAHNSPLHF. The rearrangement links TRBV6-5 to TRBJ1-6; 8 nucleotides align to TRBD1. The trim removed 10 bases at V and 5 bases at J, leaving 10 bases unmatched. The CDR3 covers 15 residues. Germline V gene data show CDR1 as MNHEY and CDR2 as SVGAGI.

The chain recombines TRBV4-1 with TRBJ1-4, with 9 nucleotides matching TRBD1. The CDR3 covers 15 residues. V shed 3 bases, J shed 4 bases, and the junction held 3 bases outside the gene matches. Germline V gives CDR1 MGHRA, CDR2 YSYEKL. The CDR3 reads CASSHRQGGNEKLFF. The CDR3 nucleotides are TGCGCCAGCAGCCATAGACAGGGGGGTAATGAAAAACTGTTTTTT.

The V and J genes are TRBV5-6 and TRBJ2-7; the match to TRBD2 covers 8 bases. J gave up 4 bases and V 6 bases, and 9 bases lay outside the gene matches. The CDR3 is 14 amino acids. From germline, CDR1 is SGHDT and CDR2 YYEEEE. DNA for the CDR3: TGTGCCAGCAACCTCGGGGGGGGCGGGTACGAGCAGTACTTC. This gives the protein CASNLGGGGYEQYF.

This chain connects TRBV19 to TRBJ2-1; D may be TRBD1 (5 bases). CDR1 is LNHDA and CDR2 is SQIVND in the germline V gene (reference sequence). The CDR3 has 13 amino acids. The V end lost 7 bases, the J end lost 2 bases, and 9 bases lay between the germline ends. CDR3 amino acids: CASMAGTYNEQFF. The CDR3, as DNA: TGTGCCAGTATGGCAGGGACCTACAATGAGCAGTTCTTC.

Concerning this clone itself: A much larger clone differs by one base, so this may be a read error. Other DNA sequences in this sample translate to the same CDR3. The chain joins TRBV7-3 to TRBJ2-3; 9 nucleotides agree with TRBD1. The CDR3 has 15 amino acids. Germline CDR1 SGHTA, CDR2 FQGTGA. Germline trimming cut 5 bases from V and 3 bases from J; bases unmatched to any gene: 6. The CDR3 region has the DNA TGTGCCAGCAGCCCAGACAGGGGGTGGACAGATACGCAGTATTTT. Translated, it gives CASSPDRGWTDTQYF.

The gene calls are TRBV6-6 and TRBJ2-4; 11 bases agree with TRBD2. Germline V lookup: CDR1 MNHNY, CDR2 SVGAGI (reference sequence). This CDR3 contains 17 residues. The V and J ends lost 5 bases and 1 base, in that order; junction bases with no gene match: 7. CDR3 residues: CASSPLAGGRAKNIQYF. CDR3 DNA: TGTGCCAGCAGTCCGCTAGCGGGGGGCCGGGCCAAAAACATTCAGTACTTC.

The gene calls are TRBV4-1 and TRBJ2-7, with TRBD2 matching 8 bases. The CDR3 loop spans 20 amino acids. CDR1 is MGHRA and CDR2 is YSYEKL in the germline V gene. With 3 bases clipped from V and 4 bases from J, the junction kept 23 bases outside the gene matches. CDR3 in amino acids: CASSHKRDGSGSQGGYEQYF. CDR3 DNA: TGCGCCAGCAGCCACAAAAGAGATGGCAGCGGGAGTCAAGGAGGGTACGAGCAGTACTTC.

V and J are TRBV5-4 and TRBJ1-6; 8 bases match TRBD1. Per germline, CDR1 SGHNT and CDR2 YYREEE (reference sequence). This CDR3 is built from 16 residues. Trimming cost V 1 base and J 10 bases; bases outside gene matches: 10. In DNA, the CDR3 is TGTGCCAGCAGCTTGACTCAGGGGGCAAGAGGGTCACCCCTCCACTTT. This gives the protein CASSLTQGARGSPLHF. Together with reference TRBV5-4 and TRBJ1-6, the CDR3 gives the full variable domain: ETGVTQSPTHLIKTRGQQVTLRCSSQSGHNTVSWYQQALGQGPQFIFQYYREEENGRGNFPPRFSGLQFPNYSSELNVNALELDDSALYLCASSLTQGARGSPLHFGNGTRLTVT.

The rearrangement uses TRBV29-1 and TRBJ2-1, with 8 bases aligning to TRBD1. V shed 0 bases, J shed 6 bases, and the junction held 10 bases outside the gene matches. The CDR3 contains 16 residues. Germline V gene lookup returns CDR1 SQVTM and CDR2 ANQGSEA. The CDR3 DNA reads TGCAGCGTTGAAGATTTGGACAGGGTGGGGGGCAATGAGCAGTTCTTC. Translation: CSVEDLDRVGGNEQFF.

V usage is TRBV19 and J usage is TRBJ1-2; TRBD1 agrees at 10 bases. This CDR3 has 15 amino acids. Germline V lookup: CDR1 LNHDA, CDR2 SQIVND (reference sequence). V gave up 7 bases and J gave up 2 bases; unmatched junction bases: 7. The CDR3 DNA follows: TGTGCCAGTACTACCGGGACAGGGGACAACTATGGCTACACCTTC. As protein: CASTTGTGDNYGYTF. The full variable domain, with the rest looked up from reference TRBV19 and TRBJ1-2, is DGGITQSPKYLFRKEGQNVTLSCEQNLNHDAMYWYRQDPGQGLRLIYYSQIVNDFQKGDIAEGYSVSREKKESFPLTVTSAQKNPTAFYLCASTTGTGDNYGYTFGSGTRLTVV.

V gene TRBV5-6 combines with J gene TRBJ2-5; 11 nucleotides agree with TRBD1. V shed 4 bases, J shed 5 bases, and the junction held 10 bases outside the gene matches. The germline CDR1 and CDR2 sequences are SGHDT and YYEEEE. The CDR3 is 16 amino acids. CDR3 sequence reads: CASSHDGQGASETQYF. The CDR3 DNA reads TGTGCCAGCAGCCATGACGGACAGGGGGCGTCGGAGACCCAGTACTTC.

The chain links TRBV30 to TRBJ1-2, with D tentatively TRBD1 (6 bases). Trimming pared 1 base from V and 12 bases from J, leaving 12 bases between. The CDR3 has 11 residues. Per the germline V gene, CDR1 is GTSNPN and CDR2 is SVGIG (reference sequence). The DNA for the CDR3 is TGTGCCTGGAGTGAAATTAGGGGGAACACCTTC. Translation: CAWSEIRGNTF.

The sample holds many counts of this clone. The genes are TRBV15 and TRBJ1-2, with no clear D. V dropped 0 bases and J dropped 2 bases, with 4 bases sitting between them. The length of the CDR3 is 13 residues. CDR1 LNHNV and CDR2 YYDKDF come from the germline V gene (reference sequence). DNA of the CDR3: TGTGCCACCAGCAGAGACGGGAACTATGGCTACACCTTC. Encoded protein: CATSRDGNYGYTF.

CDR3 protein: CASSSRWPSYEQYF. The CDR3 nucleotides read TGTGCCAGCAGCTCGAGGTGGCCCTCCTACGAGCAGTACTTC. This chain links TRBV7-9 with TRBJ2-7; no firm D call. Germline loops: CDR1 SEHNR, CDR2 FQNEAQ (reference sequence). V lost 4 bases and J lost 0, with 10 bases in between. The length of the CDR3 is 14 residues.

This chain joins TRBV5-8 and TRBJ2-7, with a tentative D call TRBD2 (6 bases). Deletions cut 1 base from V and 4 bases from J, with 6 bases between. The CDR3 has 12 residues. Germline lookup yields CDR1 SGHTS and CDR2 YDEGEE. The CDR3 DNA follows: TGTGCCAGCAGCTTGCGGGGGTACGAGCAGTACTTC. As protein: CASSLRGYEQYF.

The chain combines TRBV5-1 with TRBJ1-6; 7 bases are a match to TRBD1. The CDR3 has 14 amino acids. The J segment lost 7 bases and the V segment lost 1 base, leaving 2 bases of the junction unmatched. Germline V CDR1 and CDR2: SGHRS, YFSETQ. The CDR3 protein is CASSLNRGNSPLHF. CDR3 DNA: TGCGCCAGCAGCTTGAACAGGGGCAATTCACCCCTCCACTTT. The complete variable domain, with remaining parts taken from reference TRBV5-1 and TRBJ1-6, reads KAGVTQTPRYLIKTRGQQVTLSCSPISGHRSVSWYQQTPGQGLQFLFEYFSETQRNKGNFPGRFSGRQFSNSRSEMNVSTLELGDSALYLCASSLNRGNSPLHFGNGTRLTVT.

This chain links TRBV11-2 with TRBJ2-7, with unresolved D. The V gene lost 5 bases and the J gene lost 0 bases, with 11 bases spanning the gap. CDR3 length: 14 residues. Germline CDR1 SGHAT, CDR2 FQNNGV. The CDR3: CASSLRLLSYEQYF. CDR3 nucleotides: TGTGCCAGCAGCCTTAGACTTCTCTCCTACGAGCAGTACTTC.

The rearrangement joins TRBV6-6 to TRBJ1-2; D unresolved. The germline gives CDR1 MNHNY, CDR2 SVGAGI (reference sequence). The germline V and J ends were trimmed by 2 bases and 6 bases, with 13 bases remaining between them. The CDR3 runs to 14 residues. The CDR3 is CASSYEPRFDGYTF. The DNA for the CDR3 is TGTGCCAGCAGTTACGAGCCCCGGTTTGATGGCTACACCTTC.

This chain uses TRBV7-3 with TRBJ1-5, with 10 bases lining up with TRBD1. The length of the CDR3 is 15 residues. V shed 4 bases and J 5 bases; nucleotides not matched to a gene: 5. Germline CDR1 SGHTA, CDR2 FQGTGA. The CDR3 spells CASSSVGTGDQPQHF. In DNA form, the CDR3 reads TGTGCCAGCAGCTCCGTCGGGACAGGGGATCAGCCCCAGCATTTT.

This rearrangement joins TRBV5-1 to TRBJ2-7, with TRBD1 matching over 8 bases. The CDR3 consists of 15 residues. Germline assignment: CDR1 SGHRS and CDR2 YFSETQ. The J segment lost 1 base and the V segment lost 5 bases, leaving 8 bases of the junction unmatched. In nucleotides, the CDR3 is TGCGCCAGCAGAGACAGACAGGGGCCTTCCTACGAGCAGTACTTC. Protein sequence: CASRDRQGPSYEQYF.

The chain joins TRBV6-2 or TRBV6-3 to TRBJ1-5; D remains ambiguous. V gave up 0 bases and J gave up 9 bases, with 12 bases separating them. The CDR3 extends over 14 amino acids. From germline, CDR1 is MNHEY and CDR2 SVGEGT. The CDR3 nucleotides read TGTGCCAGCAGTTACTCGCGAGGGATGAGGCCCCAGCATTTT. Protein product: CASSYSRGMRPQHF.

The rearrangement uses TRBV18 and TRBJ2-2, with 7 bases aligning to TRBD1. This CDR3 comprises 17 residues. Germline CDR1 reads KGHSH; CDR2 reads LQKENI. V gave up 5 bases and J gave up 0 bases; unmatched junction bases: 9. The CDR3 reads CASSSRQGASNTGELFF. The CDR3 DNA is TGTGCCAGCTCATCTAGACAGGGCGCTTCGAACACCGGGGAGCTGTTTTTT.

V usage is TRBV24-1 and J usage is TRBJ2-6, with TRBD1 as a possible D gene (6 bases). Germline-derived CDR1 and CDR2 are KGHDR and SFDVKD. CDR3 length equals 18 residues. Trimming shortened V by 7 bases and J by 0 bases, and 18 bases separated the two germline ends. The CDR3 bases are TGTGCCACCAGCCCTACGGACAGTAAACCCTCTGGGGCCAACGTCCTGACTTTC. It codes for CATSPTDSKPSGANVLTF.